This TCR beta chain was recorded in a study of circulating and synovial CD4+ cells in juvenile arthritis. Overall study findings and caveats: Bulk blood CD4 repertoires were more diverse than these. CPL versus bulk CD4 samples: T cell genome counts differed by at least an order of magnitude. Circulating pathogenic-like lymphocytes shared a substantially higher fraction of CDR3 sequences with synovium than bulk blood.

The assay was immunoSEQ multiplex PCR, and TCRdb's table has in-frame clones only and misses some. The repertoire holds around 32,000 clones, about 95% seen once, with 0.6% to 0.8% in the top ten. As concerns this clone: The antigen remains undetermined.

Sequenced samples came from active juvenile idiopathic arthritis patients. CDR3 length equals 16 residues. Unmatched junction bases numbered 8, after V lost 1 base and J lost 6 bases. The germline CDR1 and CDR2 sequences are MNHEY and SVGAGI. Sequenced: CD4+ T cells from blood. The chain has TRBV6-5 and TRBJ2-2; 7 bases are a match to TRBD2. This TCR derives from a human donor with juvenile idiopathic arthritis. CDR3 amino acids: CASSYWVAGPPGELFF. CDR3 bases: TGTGCCAGCAGTTACTGGGTAGCGGGCCCCCCCGGGGAGCTGTTTTTT.